A selection of T cell receptor beta chains follows, all from one sample in a study of identical twins. A single record per CDR3 protein comes from TCRdb applying MiXCR to the 5' RACE reads. The sample includes around 370,000 distinct CDR3 sequences, approximately 8.7% of them seen just once. Sequencing was done on a sample of naive T cells sorted from blood. These receptors were obtained from a woman in her fifties or sixties in good health. The CDR3 runs from the conserved cysteine through the conserved F or W.

v_call: TRBV6-5
j_call: TRBJ2-1
cdr3_aa: CASSYSWTSGTYNEQFF

v_call: TRBV28
j_call: TRBJ2-7
cdr3_aa: CASTRRYEQYF

v_call: TRBV27
j_call: TRBJ1-2
cdr3_aa: CASSPLTYYGYTF

v_call: TRBV24-1
j_call: TRBJ1-2
cdr3_aa: CAPATGRYGYTF

v_call: TRBV5-1
j_call: TRBJ2-7
cdr3_aa: CASSLALWDRSSYEQYF

v_call: TRBV27
j_call: TRBJ1-2
cdr3_aa: CASSWGPYGYTF

v_call: TRBV19
j_call: TRBJ2-1
cdr3_aa: CASSDKAGNEQFF

v_call: TRBV18
j_call: TRBJ2-5
cdr3_aa: CASSPGQGRRQETQYF

v_call: TRBV18
j_call: TRBJ2-3
cdr3_aa: CASSSMTIDTQYF

v_call: TRBV12-3/TRBV12-4
j_call: TRBJ2-5
cdr3_aa: CASSLRGAQKETQYF

v_call: TRBV12-3/TRBV12-4
j_call: TRBJ2-2
cdr3_aa: CASSLGQGIDTGELFF

v_call: TRBV7-9
j_call: TRBJ2-5
cdr3_aa: CASSLQVAETQYF

v_call: TRBV7-8
j_call: TRBJ2-1
cdr3_aa: CASSLAGLEKFF

v_call: TRBV2
j_call: TRBJ1-1
cdr3_aa: CASRYTGNEAFF

v_call: TRBV11-2
j_call: TRBJ2-5
cdr3_aa: CASSLVRVSIAQETQYF

v_call: TRBV5-1
j_call: TRBJ2-3
cdr3_aa: CASSWTGTSGRAMADTQYF

v_call: TRBV7-9
j_call: TRBJ2-1
cdr3_aa: CASSSSTNQFGNEQFF

v_call: TRBV27
j_call: TRBJ1-1
cdr3_aa: CASTRTRSTEAFF

v_call: TRBV5-1
j_call: TRBJ2-7
cdr3_aa: CASSLGTAPYEQYF

v_call: TRBV10-3
j_call: TRBJ1-1
cdr3_aa: CAVLRGDTEAFF

v_call: TRBV10-3
j_call: TRBJ2-1
cdr3_aa: CAITGGVNEQFF

v_call: TRBV15
j_call: TRBJ2-1
cdr3_aa: CATSRDQRRANEQFF

v_call: TRBV6-5
j_call: TRBJ2-5
cdr3_aa: CASSPGGRTETQYF

v_call: TRBV3-1
j_call: TRBJ2-3
cdr3_aa: CASSQDVATDTQYF

v_call: TRBV20-1
j_call: TRBJ2-2
cdr3_aa: CSAKKLARNTGELFF

v_call: TRBV10-3
j_call: TRBJ2-1
cdr3_aa: CAIRDSYNEQFF

v_call: TRBV11-1
j_call: TRBJ2-2
cdr3_aa: CASSSRLGRGELFF

v_call: TRBV7-8
j_call: TRBJ2-7
cdr3_aa: CASAWTTNSYEQYF

v_call: TRBV5-1
j_call: TRBJ2-4
cdr3_aa: CASSLGVDGANIQYF

v_call: TRBV12-3/TRBV12-4
j_call: TRBJ2-3
cdr3_aa: CASSLGGLAGATGTDTQYF

v_call: TRBV12-3/TRBV12-4
j_call: TRBJ2-5
cdr3_aa: CASSFAWGRALGETQYF

v_call: TRBV2
j_call: TRBJ2-1
cdr3_aa: CASSPLSSSAGLFF

v_call: TRBV4-1
j_call: TRBJ2-2
cdr3_aa: CASSQGGTRGGLFF

v_call: TRBV12-5
j_call: TRBJ2-3
cdr3_aa: CASFQTGDSTDTQYF

v_call: TRBV5-1
j_call: TRBJ2-1
cdr3_aa: CASSLWGQEPISSYNEQFF

v_call: TRBV6-5
j_call: TRBJ1-2
cdr3_aa: CASSYSRDKNYGYTF

v_call: TRBV9
j_call: TRBJ2-1
cdr3_aa: CASSVDLSGDEQFF

v_call: TRBV14
j_call: TRBJ1-1
cdr3_aa: CASSQATKLNMNTEAFF

v_call: TRBV5-1
j_call: TRBJ2-1
cdr3_aa: CASREREAYNEQFF

v_call: TRBV5-1
j_call: TRBJ1-1
cdr3_aa: CASSSWGSLVTEAFF

v_call: TRBV11-2
j_call: TRBJ2-1
cdr3_aa: CASQTRPDEQFF

v_call: TRBV29-1
j_call: TRBJ2-1
cdr3_aa: CSVKTTGGRVNNEQFF

v_call: TRBV14
j_call: TRBJ2-1
cdr3_aa: CASSRLTSGYNEQFF

v_call: TRBV7-2
j_call: TRBJ2-1
cdr3_aa: CASSRLVEYEQFF

v_call: TRBV5-1
j_call: TRBJ2-5
cdr3_aa: CASSAVGLGAQYF

v_call: TRBV2
j_call: TRBJ2-1
cdr3_aa: CASSEEGTSGRLTPYNEQFF

v_call: TRBV6-2/TRBV6-3
j_call: TRBJ2-3
cdr3_aa: CASSFLFEAGGRVGTDTQYF

v_call: TRBV20-1
j_call: TRBJ2-2
cdr3_aa: CSAGSGWTNTGELFF

v_call: TRBV4-1
j_call: TRBJ2-2
cdr3_aa: CASSQVRGGFAGELFF

v_call: TRBV6-6
j_call: TRBJ2-1
cdr3_aa: CASTITPGLANEQFF

v_call: TRBV5-1
j_call: TRBJ2-5
cdr3_aa: CASSLGSLQETQYF

v_call: TRBV7-8
j_call: TRBJ2-1
cdr3_aa: CASSPQLAHSYNEQFF

v_call: TRBV7-9
j_call: TRBJ2-5
cdr3_aa: CASSSRTSGTYQETQYF

v_call: TRBV20-1
j_call: TRBJ2-1
cdr3_aa: CSAIPPQSGTYNEQFF